This TCR beta chain was documented in a study of cytomegalovirus exposure and HLA in healthy donors. With 3 bases removed from V and 3 bases from J, the gap between germline ends came to 9 bases. CDR3 length equals 13 residues. CDR1 and CDR2 from the germline V gene are LNHDA and SQIVND (reference sequence). PCR employed 60 Vbeta and 13 Jbeta primers. Sequencing used immunoSEQ multiplex PCR; TCRdb keeps in-frame clones, though not all of them. This sample's clone table lists tens of thousands of clones. This chain joins TRBV19 and TRBJ2-7; no definite D call. The receptor was isolated from a man between 25 and 39 years old in good health and CMV-seropositive. The source material was PBMCs. The CDR3 DNA reads TGTGCCAGTAGTATTTCTCCCAGCTACGAGCAGTACTTC. Its protein is CASSISPSYEQYF. The full variable domain, with the rest looked up from reference TRBV19 and TRBJ2-7, is DGGITQSPKYLFRKEGQNVTLSCEQNLNHDAMYWYRQDPGQGLRLIYYSQIVNDFQKGDIAEGYSVSREKKESFPLTVTSAQKNPTAFYLCASSISPSYEQYFGPGTRLTVT.